This paragraph covers one TCR beta chain sequence. The PCR employed 60 Vbeta primers together with 13 Jbeta primers. TCRdb keeps only in-frame clones here, not all; method: immunoSEQ multiplex PCR. Here the sample spans under 85,000 clones, around 78% being singletons. Germline assignment: CDR1 LNHDA and CDR2 SQIVND (reference sequence). The V and J ends lost 7 bases and 0 bases respectively, with 16 bases between them. The CDR3 has 16 amino acids. The source of the sample is a study of cytomegalovirus exposure and HLA in healthy donors. The receptor was isolated from a middle-aged man in good health and CMV-seronegative. Material for sequencing was PBMCs. V gene TRBV19 combines with J gene TRBJ1-5, with no clear D. CDR3 protein: CASNSNRGRSNQPQHF. For the CDR3, the DNA is TGTGCCAGTAATAGTAATCGGGGTCGTAGCAATCAGCCCCAGCATTTT.